The T cell receptor beta chain under discussion was sequenced for a study of regulatory T cells in long-lasting Graves disease. Study at large: Antithyroid drugs had been taken by newly diagnosed Graves' patients for under 3 months. Study-wide results and limits: The study found persistent patients shared more public clonotypes (approximately 2,700) than new patients (just over 950).

The CDR3 consists of 14 residues. V gave up 6 bases and J gave up 1 base, with 12 bases separating them. Germline loops: CDR1 SGHTA, CDR2 FQGTGA. iRepertoire HTBI primers and Arm-PCR of CDR3 regions built TCR beta libraries. TCRdb recomputed calls from the multiplex PCR reads with MiXCR, one row per CDR3 protein. The sample has 200,000 to 250,000 distinct CDR3 sequences, 20% to 25% seen once. Sample time point: newly diagnosed GD, antithyroid drugs for less than 3 months. The TCR library was prepared using RNA isolated from PBMCs. This clonotype was seen a handful of times. Its antigen remains unidentified.

Source: peripheral blood mononuclear cells (PBMCs), taken at new diagnosis, from a patient treated with antithyroid drugs. This TCR was recovered from a female donor with Graves disease. The chain is built from TRBV7-3 and TRBJ1-1, with a tentative D call TRBD1 (6 bases). CDR3 in amino acids: CASSKDRWNTEAFF. CDR3 DNA sequence: TGTGCCAGCAGTAAGGACAGATGGAACACTGAAGCTTTCTTT.